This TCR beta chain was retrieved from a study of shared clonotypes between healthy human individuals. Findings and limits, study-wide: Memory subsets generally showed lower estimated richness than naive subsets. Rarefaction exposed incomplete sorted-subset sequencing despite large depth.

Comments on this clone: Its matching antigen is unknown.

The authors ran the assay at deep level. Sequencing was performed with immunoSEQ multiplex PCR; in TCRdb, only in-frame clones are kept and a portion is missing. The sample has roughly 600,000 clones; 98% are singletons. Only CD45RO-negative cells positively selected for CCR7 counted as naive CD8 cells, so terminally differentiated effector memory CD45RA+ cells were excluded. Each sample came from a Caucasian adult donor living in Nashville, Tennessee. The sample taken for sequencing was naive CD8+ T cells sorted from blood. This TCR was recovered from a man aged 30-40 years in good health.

The CDR3 coding sequence is TGTGCCAGCAGCTTTGATCTCGCGGAGACCCAGTACTTC. It is translated as CASSFDLAETQYF. V gene TRBV11-2 combines with J gene TRBJ2-5; D gene uncertain. Trimming removed 3 bases at V and 5 bases at J, with 10 bases between. The length of the CDR3 is 13 residues. Germline CDR1 and CDR2: SGHAT and FQNNGV.